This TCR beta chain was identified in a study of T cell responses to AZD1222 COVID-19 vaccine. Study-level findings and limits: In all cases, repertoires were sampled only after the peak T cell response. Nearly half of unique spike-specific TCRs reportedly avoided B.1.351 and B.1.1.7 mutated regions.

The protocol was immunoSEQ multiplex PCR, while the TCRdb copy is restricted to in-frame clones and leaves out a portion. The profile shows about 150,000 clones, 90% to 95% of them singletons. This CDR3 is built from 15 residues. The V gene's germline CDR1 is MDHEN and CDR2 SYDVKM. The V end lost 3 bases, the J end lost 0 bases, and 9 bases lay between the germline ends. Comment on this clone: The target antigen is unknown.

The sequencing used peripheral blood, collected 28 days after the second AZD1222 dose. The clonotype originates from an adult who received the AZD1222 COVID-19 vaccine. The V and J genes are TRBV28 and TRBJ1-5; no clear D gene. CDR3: CASSFSRYSNQPQHF. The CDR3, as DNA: TGTGCCAGCAGTTTTAGCCGATATAGCAATCAGCCCCAGCATTTT.